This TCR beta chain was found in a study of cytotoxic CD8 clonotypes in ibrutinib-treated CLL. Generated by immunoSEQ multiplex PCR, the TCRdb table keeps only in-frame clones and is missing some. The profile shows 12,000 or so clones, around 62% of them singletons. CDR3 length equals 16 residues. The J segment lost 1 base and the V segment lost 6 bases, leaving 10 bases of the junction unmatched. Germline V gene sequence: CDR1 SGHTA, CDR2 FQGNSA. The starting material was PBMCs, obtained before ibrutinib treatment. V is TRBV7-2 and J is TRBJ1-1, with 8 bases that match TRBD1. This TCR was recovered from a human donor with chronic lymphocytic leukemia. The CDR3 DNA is TGTGCCAGCAGAACCGACTCAGGGGGCTCGAACACTGAAGCTTTCTTT. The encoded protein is CASRTDSGGSNTEAFF.